This TCR beta chain came from a study of blood T cell repertoires in COVID-19. V gave up 0 bases and J gave up 4 bases, with 12 bases separating them. Germline values: CDR1 MNHEY, CDR2 SVGAGI. CDR3 length: 15 amino acids. The method was immunoSEQ multiplex PCR; TCRdb's version includes in-frame clones alone and lacks a portion of them. The sample has approximately 250,000 clones; 85% to 90% are singletons. Sequencing used PBMCs or T cells enriched from blood (not recorded which). V is TRBV6-5 and J is TRBJ1-1; D might be TRBD1 (6 bases). The receptor comes from a woman in her twenties or thirties with acute COVID-19. CDR3 sequence reads: CASSYSGHLSTEAFF. The CDR3 DNA follows: TGTGCCAGCAGTTACTCGGGACACCTAAGCACTGAAGCTTTCTTT.